The source of this TCR beta chain is a study of blood T cell repertoires in COVID-19. Whole-study context: Some COVID-19 samples were acute and others convalescent; all came from the United States, Italy and Spain. T cells, B-cell-depleted T cells, or PBMCs provided the cDNA or gDNA that served as material.

Methods used by the authors: It was from reference gene primer amplification that nucleated cell counts were estimated. The assay was immunoSEQ multiplex PCR, and TCRdb's table has in-frame clones only and misses some. V and J calls and clone size are those listed in that table; D and trimming were worked out from the DNA. The repertoire has approximately 80,000 clones, around 80% of them found once; the top ten carry 8.5% to 12%. The CDR3 length is 13 residues. V lost 5 bases and J lost 4, with 8 bases in between. Germline V gene sequence: CDR1 SGHTA, CDR2 FQGNSA. Sequencing was performed on peripheral blood. The receptor's source is a man aged 55 to 69 with acute or convalescent COVID-19. The chain joins TRBV7-2 to TRBJ2-2; D gene uncertain. The CDR3 region has the DNA TGTGCCAGCAGCCACGACACCACCGGGGAGCTGTTTTTT. This sequence encodes CASSHDTTGELFF.